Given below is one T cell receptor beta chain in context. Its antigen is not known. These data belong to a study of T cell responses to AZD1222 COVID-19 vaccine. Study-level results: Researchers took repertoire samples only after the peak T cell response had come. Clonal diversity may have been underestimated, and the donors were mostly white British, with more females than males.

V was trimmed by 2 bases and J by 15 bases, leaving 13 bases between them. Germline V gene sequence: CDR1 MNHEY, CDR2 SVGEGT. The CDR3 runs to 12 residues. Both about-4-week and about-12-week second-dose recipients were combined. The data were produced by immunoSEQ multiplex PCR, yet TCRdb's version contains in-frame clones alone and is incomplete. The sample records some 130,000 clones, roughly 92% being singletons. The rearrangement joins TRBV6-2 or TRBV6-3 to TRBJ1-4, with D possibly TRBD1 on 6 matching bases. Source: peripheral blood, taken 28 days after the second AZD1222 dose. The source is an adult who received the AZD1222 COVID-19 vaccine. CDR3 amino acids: CASSYTLRTVFF. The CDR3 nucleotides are TGTGCCAGCAGTTACACCCTCCGGACAGTGTTTTTT.